The 21 T cell receptor beta chains in this list originate from one sample, sequenced in a study of cytomegalovirus exposure and HLA in healthy donors. The PCR contained 60 Vbeta and 13 Jbeta primers. The table came from immunoSEQ multiplex PCR; TCRdb's copy has only in-frame clones and leaves some out. The sample has about 180,000 clones, around 81% seen once. Input material: PBMCs. The source of these receptors is a man aged 35 to 55 in good health and CMV-seronegative.

V gene TRBV7-2 combines with J gene TRBJ1-3; TRBD1 might be the D (5 bases). Germline V gives CDR1 SGHTA, CDR2 FQGNSA. This CDR3 has 14 residues. V lost 5 bases and J lost 3, with 11 bases in between. CDR3 in amino acids: CASSKDTIGNTIYF. As DNA, the CDR3 is TGTGCCAGCAGCAAGGACACGATTGGAAACACCATATATTTT.

This sequence joins TRBV7-9 and TRBJ1-6, with TRBD1 as a possible D gene (6 bases). Germline lookup yields CDR1 SEHNR and CDR2 FQNEAQ (reference sequence). Trimming took 3 bases from V and 13 from J, leaving 19 bases between them. The CDR3 spans 15 residues. The CDR3 is CASSFGGRGLVPLHF. The DNA for the CDR3 is TGTGCCAGCAGCTTTGGGGGCAGGGGCCTTGTGCCCCTCCACTTT.

This clone was observed a handful of times. CDR3 sequence (DNA): TGTGCCAGCAGTGACGGGACTAGCGGGAGGATCGGCGAGCAGTACTTC. It encodes CASSDGTSGRIGEQYF. The chain combines TRBV2 with TRBJ2-7, with 15 bases that match TRBD2. The trim removed 3 bases at V and 6 bases at J, leaving 6 bases unmatched. There are 16 residues in the CDR3. Germline CDR1 is SNHLY and CDR2 is FYNNEI.

The CDR3 nucleotides read TGTGCCAGCAGCTTAGCAGGGGCGCGAGTGGGCACTGAAGCTTTCTTT. Its translation: CASSLAGARVGTEAFF. This chain connects TRBV7-8 to TRBJ1-1, with D perhaps matching TRBD1 (5 bases). The CDR3 contains 16 residues. Germline-derived CDR1 and CDR2 are SGHVS and FQNEAQ. Trimming cost V 0 bases and J 4 bases, with 15 bases left between them.

This clone was observed a few times. This chain joins TRBV4-3 and TRBJ2-7; 8 bases are a match to TRBD1. The CDR3 has 14 amino acids. V lost 4 bases and J lost 2; bases outside the gene matches: 4. In germline, CDR1 is LGHNA, CDR2 YSLEER. The CDR3 DNA reads TGCGCCAGCAGCCTACGACAGGGGACCTACGAGCAGTACTTC. It is translated as CASSLRQGTYEQYF.

The rearrangement uses TRBV14 and TRBJ1-6; perhaps TRBD1 as D (6 bases). CDR3 length: 13 residues. From germline, CDR1 is SGHDN and CDR2 FVKESK. V was clipped by 5 bases and J by 14 bases, with 16 bases between them. The CDR3 is CASSSSTGLTLHF. The CDR3, as DNA: TGTGCCAGCAGCTCCTCGACAGGCCTCACCCTCCACTTT.

The chain couples TRBV30 to TRBJ2-1; 10 nucleotides match TRBD2. With 6 bases clipped from V and 5 bases from J, the junction kept 10 bases outside the gene matches. The CDR3 runs 15 residues. CDR1 is GTSNPN, CDR2 SVGIG, per germline (reference sequence). This chain's CDR3 is CACLTGTSANNEQFF. In nucleotides, the CDR3 is TGTGCCTGTCTTACCGGGACTAGCGCAAACAATGAGCAGTTCTTC.

For the CDR3, the DNA is TGTGCCAGTACCGTGGGGACTAGCGGTCAAGAGACCCAGTACTTC. Protein sequence: CASTVGTSGQETQYF. V is TRBV19 and J is TRBJ2-5; 11 positions agree with TRBD2. This CDR3 region has 15 residues. Germline V gene sequence: CDR1 LNHDA, CDR2 SQIVND (reference sequence). V lost 7 bases and J lost 2; bases outside the gene matches: 6.

This sequence joins TRBV2 and TRBJ1-1; no firm D call. V lost 2 bases to trimming and J lost 6 bases, with 16 bases between them. Germline V lookup: CDR1 SNHLY, CDR2 FYNNEI. The CDR3 has 15 amino acids. The DNA of the CDR3 is TGTGCCAGCAGTGAATTCCCGGGAAAATTCGCTGAAGCTTTCTTT. Its protein product is CASSEFPGKFAEAFF.

The J gene is TRBJ2-1, the V gene TRBV6-5, with TRBD2 matching 11 bases. Germline V gene sequence: CDR1 MNHEY, CDR2 SVGAGI. CDR3 length equals 14 residues. With 7 bases clipped from V and 6 bases from J, the junction kept 5 bases outside the gene matches. This chain's CDR3 is CASKRTSGRNEQFF. The CDR3 bases are TGTGCCAGCAAAAGGACTAGCGGGCGCAATGAGCAGTTCTTC.

V is TRBV12-2 and J is TRBJ1-5. TRBV12-2 is described as a pseudogene. This CDR3 spans 12 amino acids. The DNA for the CDR3 is TGTGCAAGTCGCTTAGTTCGTCAGCCCCAGCATTTT. Translating it yields CASRLVRQPQHF.

The rearrangement uses TRBV19 and TRBJ2-1; 9 nucleotides match TRBD1. V lost 4 bases, J lost 8 bases, and 12 bases stayed unmatched. Germline CDR1 is LNHDA and CDR2 is SQIVND (reference sequence). This CDR3 region has 16 residues. CDR3 DNA: TGTGCCAGTAGTAACCCCCGGGACAGGGCGTCATATGAGCAGTTCTTC. It codes for CASSNPRDRASYEQFF.

V is TRBV6-1 and J is TRBJ2-7, with 7 positions matching TRBD1. The germline gives CDR1 MNHNS, CDR2 SASEGT. The CDR3 spans 13 residues. J gave up 6 bases and V 2 bases, and 4 bases lay outside the gene matches. DNA of the CDR3: TGTGCCAGCAGTGAATCCGACAGGGTCGAGCAGTACTTC. Its protein product is CASSESDRVEQYF.

The rearrangement uses TRBV5-4 and TRBJ1-3; 9 bases align to TRBD1. Germline-derived CDR1 and CDR2 are SGHNT and YYREEE (reference sequence). This CDR3 is built from 16 residues. With 4 bases clipped from V and 1 base from J, the junction kept 6 bases outside the gene matches. CDR3 bases: TGTGCCAGCAGCAGGGACAGGGTAACTTCTGGAAACACCATATATTTT. It is translated as CASSRDRVTSGNTIYF.

The chain's CDR3 is CASSLAEALSNTGELFF. The CDR3 region has the DNA TGTGCCAGCAGCTTAGCAGAGGCCCTCTCGAACACCGGGGAGCTGTTTTTT. The rearrangement links TRBV7-2 to TRBJ2-2; D unclear. Trimming removed 0 bases from V and 0 bases from J, with 11 bases in between. This CDR3 spans 17 amino acids. CDR1 SGHTA and CDR2 FQGNSA come from the germline V gene.

V gene TRBV5-1 combines with J gene TRBJ2-6; a possible D gene is TRBD1 (6 bases). V was clipped by 4 bases and J by 4 bases, with 12 bases between them. The germline gives CDR1 SGHRS, CDR2 YFSETQ. This CDR3 contains 15 residues. The DNA for the CDR3 is TGCGCCAGCAGCGTACCAGGGGTAGGGGCCAACGTCCTGACTTTC. It specifies CASSVPGVGANVLTF.

This clone was seen a single time. Germline is not matched at one junction end, which may reflect a read error. This sequence joins TRBV9 and TRBJ2-4; TRBD2 matches 8 bases. The CDR3 length is 16 residues. The germline V gene has CDR1 SGDLS and CDR2 YYNGEE. The CDR3 bases are TGTGCCAGCAGCGCGGGGGGGATACTAGCCGAAAACATTCAGTACTTC. This codes for CASSAGGILAENIQYF. Looking up the rest from reference TRBV9 and TRBJ2-4 gives the full variable domain: DSGVTQTPKHLITATGQRVTLRCSPRSGDLSVYWYQQSLDQGLQFLIQYYNGEERAKGNILERFSAQQFPDLHSELNLSSLELGDSALYFCASSAGGILAENIQYFGAGTRLSVL.

The table lists this clone with a count of one. The chain is built from TRBV7-2 and TRBJ2-3, with a possible D match to TRBD1 (6 bases). V was trimmed by 3 bases and J by 4 bases, leaving 11 bases between them. This CDR3 is built from 14 residues. The V gene's germline CDR1 is SGHTA and CDR2 FQGNSA. The CDR3 reads CASSLLQGADTQYF. CDR3 nucleotides: TGTGCCAGCAGCTTGCTACAGGGTGCAGATACGCAGTATTTT.

In nucleotides, the CDR3 is TGTGCCAGCAGCCCCGGGACTAGTAACCACGAGCAGTACTTC. Encoded protein: CASSPGTSNHEQYF. The chain employs TRBV6-1 and TRBJ2-7, with 8 bases identical to TRBD2. Germline CDR1 MNHNS, CDR2 SASEGT. CDR3 length: 14 amino acids. V was clipped by 6 bases and J by 5 bases; unmatched bases: 9.

The chain links TRBV9 to TRBJ2-3, with 11 bases aligning to TRBD2. The CDR3 consists of 13 residues. Germline V gives CDR1 SGDLS, CDR2 YYNGEE. Trimming removed 4 bases from V and 10 bases from J; junction bases left unmatched: 5. The CDR3 is CASSFRLAGSQYF. The CDR3 region has the DNA TGTGCCAGCAGCTTCAGACTAGCGGGATCGCAGTATTTT.

This clone appeared a single time. This chain uses TRBV19 with TRBJ1-1; no firm D call. This CDR3 contains 12 residues. Trimming stripped 3 bases from V and 4 bases from J, with 6 bases between. Germline V gene data show CDR1 as LNHDA and CDR2 as SQIVND (reference sequence). CDR3 in amino acids: CASSIAGTEAFF. The CDR3 DNA is TGTGCCAGTAGTATCGCGGGCACTGAAGCTTTCTTT.